A single sample gave rise to the 8 T cell receptor beta chains below, sequenced in a study of T cells expressing NK-cell markers. Using the 5' RACE reads, TCRdb records one entry per CDR3 protein without DNA. This sample contains about 150,000 distinct CDR3 sequences. The sequencing input was blood T cells: a sorted CD56 or NKG2C T cell subset, CD4+ or CD8+ T cells, or bulk PBMC T cells (not recorded which). Every receptor here comes from a woman aged 45-59 years in good health.

V is TRBV7-8 and J is TRBJ2-7; TCRdb picks TRBD1, but there is no DNA to check that call. Germline lookup yields CDR1 SGHVS and CDR2 FQNEAQ. This CDR3 has 12 amino acids. CDR3 in amino acids: CASSLTGPEQYF.

This rearrangement joins TRBV20-1 to TRBJ2-2. The CDR3 totals 15 residues. The germline V gene has CDR1 DFQATT and CDR2 SNEGSKA (reference sequence). The CDR3 loop reads CSARDLGSFTGELFF.

The rearrangement links TRBV5-6 to TRBJ2-1. Germline V gene lookup returns CDR1 SGHDT and CDR2 YYEEEE. The CDR3 runs 15 residues. The CDR3: CASSRSLVVFDEQFF.

The genes are TRBV19 and TRBJ2-7; the D gene TCRdb calls, TRBD1, cannot be checked with no DNA. Per the germline V gene, CDR1 is LNHDA and CDR2 is SQIVND (reference sequence). This CDR3 spans 14 amino acids. The chain's CDR3 is CASGPRDPRGEQYF.

The genes are TRBV5-6 and TRBJ2-5; the TCRdb D gene call, TRBD1, has no DNA to confirm it. Per the germline V gene, CDR1 is SGHDT and CDR2 is YYEEEE. The CDR3 is 15 amino acids. The CDR3 spells CASSSGQGRQETQYF.

V and J are TRBV11-2 and TRBJ2-4; the TCRdb call, TRBD1, lacks DNA for checking. This CDR3 region has 12 residues. The germline V gene has CDR1 SGHAT and CDR2 FQNNGV. This chain's CDR3 is CASSLIAGQGYF. Drawing the rest from reference TRBV11-2 and TRBJ2-4, the complete variable domain is EAGVAQSPRYKIIEKRQSVAFWCNPISGHATLYWYQQILGQGPKLLIQFQNNGVVDDSQLPKDRFSAERLKGVDSTLKIQPAKLEDSAVYLCASSLIAGQGYFGAGTRLSVL.

V and J are TRBV2 and TRBJ1-4. The CDR3 contains 12 residues. Germline-derived CDR1 and CDR2 are SNHLY and FYNNEI. This CDR3 is CASREINEKLFF.

The rearrangement uses TRBV2 and TRBJ2-1; the TCRdb D gene call, TRBD1, has no DNA to confirm it. CDR3 length equals 15 residues. Germline values: CDR1 SNHLY, CDR2 FYNNEI. This CDR3 reads CASSEGGQGYNEQFF.